The 15 T cell receptor beta chains given below trace back to one sample, sequenced in a study of blood T cell repertoires in COVID-19. Libraries were prepared by immunoSEQ multiplex PCR; TCRdb keeps only in-frame clonotypes and omits some of them. Here the sample spans 250,000 or so clones, 80% to 90% being singletons. The sequenced material came from PBMCs or T cells enriched from blood (not recorded which). These receptors were collected from a woman between 35 and 50 years old who had been exposed to COVID-19.

This sequence joins TRBV29-1 and TRBJ2-3, with a weak D call TRBD2 (5 bases). This CDR3 has 11 residues. Germline values: CDR1 SQVTM, CDR2 ANQGSEA. V dropped 5 bases and J dropped 6 bases, with 9 bases sitting between them. CDR3 sequence: CSVYRRDTQYF. CDR3 nucleotide sequence: TGCAGCGTTTACCGGAGGGATACGCAGTATTTT.

The chain uses TRBV3-1 (or the pseudogene TRBV3-2) and TRBJ1-2; possible D gene TRBD1, 5 bases. Trimming left V 3 bases short and J 4 bases short, with 9 bases between. Germline values: CDR1 LGHDT, CDR2 YNNKEL (reference sequence). This CDR3 has 13 amino acids. CDR3 coding DNA: TGTGCCAGCAGCCAGCAGACAGCCTATGGCTACACCTTC. As protein: CASSQQTAYGYTF.

On this clone itself: The CDR3 ends on some other residue instead of the conserved phenylalanine or tryptophan, so this is likely a read error. It is unclear where the CDR3 begins or ends on the DNA, so no DNA is shown, and the CDR3 is as TCRdb lists it. This sequence joins TRBV30 and TRBJ2-7; no check of the table's D call, TRBD1, against the DNA was made. The CDR3 has 12 residues if both end residues are counted. The germline V gene encodes CDR1 GTSNPN and CDR2 SVGIG (reference sequence). CDR3 in amino acids: CAWSASTGALTL.

This chain links TRBV2 with TRBJ2-3, with 9 bases matching TRBD2. The CDR3 spans 17 residues. CDR1 and CDR2 from the germline V gene are SNHLY and FYNNEI. V shed 2 bases, J shed 2 bases, and the junction held 8 bases outside the gene matches. This chain's CDR3 is CASSERGLAGFTDTQYF. The CDR3 bases are TGTGCCAGCAGTGAACGTGGCCTAGCGGGATTCACAGATACGCAGTATTTT.

The genes are TRBV5-5 and TRBJ2-7, with 8 bases aligning to TRBD2. Trimming at V came to 4 bases and at J to 3 bases, leaving 6 bases not matched to a gene. Germline V gene sequence: CDR1 SGHKS, CDR2 YYEKEE (reference sequence). The CDR3 has 14 residues. This chain's CDR3 is CASSPGLVDYEQYV. CDR3 nucleotide sequence: TGTGCCAGCAGCCCGGGACTAGTTGACTACGAGCAGTACGTC.

The chain couples TRBV5-5 to TRBJ2-7; 9 nucleotides line up with TRBD1. Germline CDR1 reads SGHKS; CDR2 reads YYEKEE (reference sequence). With V trimmed by 4 bases and J by 4 bases, 9 bases remained unmatched. This CDR3 has 15 residues. CDR3 coding DNA: TGTGCCAGCAGCCCCTTCACAGGGGGCGGATACGAGCAGTACGTC. It encodes CASSPFTGGGYEQYV.

The table lists this clone with a count of one. The genes are TRBV18 and TRBJ1-2, with D tentatively TRBD1 (5 bases). The germline V gene encodes CDR1 KGHSH and CDR2 LQKENI. The CDR3 is 15 amino acids. V was shortened by 6 bases and J by 0 bases, with 14 bases between the two germline ends. The CDR3 protein is CASSQAGGTNYGYTF. Written as DNA, the CDR3 is TGTGCCAGCTCCCAGGCTGGGGGGACTAACTATGGCTACACCTTC.

The genes are TRBV10-3 and TRBJ2-1; 12 bases match TRBD2. Germline V lookup: CDR1 ENHRY, CDR2 SYGVKD. The CDR3 is 15 amino acids. Trimming removed 3 bases from V and 5 bases from J; junction bases left unmatched: 2. CDR3 in DNA: TGTGCCATCAGTGACACTAGCGGGGGGCACAATGAGCAGTTCTTC. This gives the protein CAISDTSGGHNEQFF.

This chain joins TRBV30 and TRBJ1-6, with D perhaps TRBD1 (6 bases). V was cut by 3 bases and J by 7 bases, with 19 bases left in between. The CDR3 is 16 amino acids. The germline V gene encodes CDR1 GTSNPN and CDR2 SVGIG (reference sequence). The CDR3 nucleotides are TGTGCCTGGAGGGCAAGATTAACAGGGTCGAATTCACCCCTCCACTTT. It translates to CAWRARLTGSNSPLHF.

This clone was seen at least ten times. The chain is built from TRBV6-1 and TRBJ1-4; D is unresolved. The germline V gene has CDR1 MNHNS and CDR2 SASEGT. The CDR3 contains 17 residues. Trimming took off 4 bases at V and 4 bases at J, with 19 bases between the two ends. The CDR3 is CASSGRETLNFNEKLFF. CDR3 DNA sequence: TGTGCCAGCAGTGGACGGGAGACCCTTAATTTTAATGAAAAACTGTTTTTT.

This chain connects TRBV27 to TRBJ1-1; no firm D call. This CDR3 region has 13 residues. Trimming pared 1 base from V and 9 bases from J, leaving 12 bases between. The germline V gene has CDR1 MNHEY and CDR2 SMNVEV (reference sequence). The CDR3 DNA reads as TGTGCCAGCAGTTTATTCTCGGCGGGGAAAGCTTTCTTT. It translates to CASSLFSAGKAFF.

V and J are TRBV4-1 and TRBJ1-1, with D perhaps TRBD1 (5 bases). Per the germline V gene, CDR1 is MGHRA and CDR2 is YSYEKL. Trimming took 7 bases from V and 2 from J, leaving 14 bases between them. CDR3 length: 14 residues. For the CDR3, the DNA is TGCGCCAGCACCTTATGGGGCCGAAACACTGAAGCTTTCTTT. Its translation is CASTLWGRNTEAFF.

V is TRBV20-1 and J is TRBJ2-1; a possible D gene is TRBD2 (6 bases). Germline loops: CDR1 DFQATT, CDR2 SNEGSKA (reference sequence). Trimming took 5 bases from V and 10 from J, leaving 12 bases between them. The CDR3 runs to 11 residues. The CDR3 DNA follows: TGCAGTGCTGCCGGAGGGAAGGAGCAGTTCTTC. Its protein is CSAAGGKEQFF.

The V gene is TRBV10-1, the J gene TRBJ1-2, with no clear D. Germline CDR1 WNHNN, CDR2 SYGVQD (reference sequence). V was clipped by 10 bases and J by 6 bases, with 30 bases between them. The CDR3 contains 17 residues. This CDR3 reads CAIKYLTAPPETDGYTF. The CDR3 DNA reads TGCGCCATAAAGTACCTAACAGCCCCTCCCGAAACGGATGGCTACACCTTC.

The chain couples TRBV2 to TRBJ2-6, with 8 bases fitting TRBD1. The CDR3 sequence is 18 residues long. Germline CDR1 SNHLY, CDR2 FYNNEI. After removal of 5 bases from V and 0 bases from J, the junction contained 9 bases not matched to a gene. CDR3 DNA sequence: TGTGCCAGCAGTTTAACAGGGGGGCCCATCTCTGGGGCCAACGTCCTGACTTTC. Translated, it gives CASSLTGGPISGANVLTF.